This TCR beta chain comes out of a study of cytomegalovirus exposure and HLA in healthy donors. Study-wide results and caveats: The likely origin of a cluster of highly shared sequence variants was a sequencing artifact. Testing in vitro showed a few CMV-associated chains specific for CMV antigens.

For this clone: Its antigen remains unknown.

Vbeta (60) and Jbeta (13) primers were used in the PCR. Sequenced by immunoSEQ multiplex PCR; TCRdb stores in-frame clones only, minus some. The sample holds about 170,000 clones, about four fifths seen once. Germline V CDR1 and CDR2: MDHEN, SYDVKM. Between the trimmed V and J ends, which lost 5 bases and 4 bases, there was a span of 15 bases. The CDR3 runs 15 residues. At collection, donors were nominally healthy, but unrecorded immune exposures were probable. The receptor was derived from a woman under 30 in good health and CMV-seronegative. The chain couples TRBV28 to TRBJ1-5; D may be TRBD1 (5 bases). Sample: PBMCs. For the CDR3, the DNA is TGTGCCAGCAGTACTTCAGGGCTGGGGAATCAGCCCCAGCATTTT. Protein sequence: CASSTSGLGNQPQHF.